The 2 T cell receptor beta chains below come from one sample, sequenced in a study of lung T cells in sarcoidosis with Löfgren's syndrome (TCRdb year 2017). Sequencing instrument: Illumina MiSeq. The public reads were reprocessed in TCRdb via fastp at Q25 and MiXCR, keeping in-frame beta chains. For every CDR3 protein sequence, its rows merge into one entry that carries the most common genes and DNA. This sample lists roughly 19,000 distinct CDR3 sequences; about 22% were detected once. The ten top clones hold about 4% of the sample. Sequenced: CD4+ T cells from PBMCs. Receptor source: a human donor with sarcoidosis (Löfgren's syndrome or another form), or a control subject (not recorded which).

This clonotype has just a few counts. The chain employs TRBV30 and TRBJ1-2; 7 nucleotides line up with TRBD1. The length of the CDR3 is 11 residues. The V and J ends lost 3 bases and 8 bases, in that order; junction bases with no gene match: 3. CDR1 and CDR2 (germline): GTSNPN, SVGIG (reference sequence). CDR3 DNA sequence: TGTGCCTGGAGCGACAGGGCAGGCTACACCTTC. Its protein product is CAWSDRAGYTF. Using reference TRBV30 and TRBJ1-2 for the parts outside the CDR3, the full variable domain is SQTIHQWPATLVQPVGSPLSLECTVEGTSNPNLYWYRQAAGRGLQLLFYSVGIGQISSEVPQNLSASRPQDRQFILSSKKLLLSDSGFYLCAWSDRAGYTFGSGTRLTVV.

Of note for this clonotype: A read error may explain this, as a much larger clone is one base away. The chain is built from TRBV7-6 and TRBJ1-1; 10 bases fit TRBD1. This CDR3 spans 15 amino acids. Trimming at V came to 5 bases and at J to 2 bases, leaving 5 bases not matched to a gene. The germline V gene has CDR1 SGHVS and CDR2 FNYEAQ. In DNA, the CDR3 is TGTGCCAGCAGCCTTCGGACAGGGGGTAACACTGAAGCTTTCTTT. It yields the protein CASSLRTGGNTEAFF.